This T cell receptor beta chain was sequenced for a study of T cell responses to AZD1222 COVID-19 vaccine. The V gene end was trimmed by 5 bases and the J gene end by 0 bases; junction bases not matched to a gene: 4. CDR3 length: 15 residues. Germline CDR1 is KGHDR and CDR2 is SFDVKD. The sample holds one count of this clone. Its antigen is not known. Method: immunoSEQ multiplex PCR; TCRdb's copy keeps in-frame clones and lacks some. The table lists fewer than 75,000 clones, 80% to 95% of them singletons. The study's findings and limits: When two AZD1222 doses had been given, Spike-specific TCR breadth and depth rose. Nearly half of spike-specific TCRs reportedly go after variant regions that carry no mutations. The donor cohort was predominantly white British with a female majority, and clonal diversity may have been underestimated. The CD4 TCRs associated with vaccination extended across spike and predominated at 160-218 and 743-854.

V is TRBV24-1 and J is TRBJ2-3; 7 bases are shared with TRBD1. The TCR comes from an adult who received the MenACWY meningococcal vaccine as a control. The input for sequencing was peripheral blood, taken 28 days after the second dose of the MenACWY control vaccine. In nucleotides, the CDR3 is TGTGCCACCAGTGCCGGACAGGCTAGCACAGATACGCAGTATTTT. It yields the protein CATSAGQASTDTQYF.